These 8 T cell receptor beta chains were all obtained from the same sample, sequenced in a study of T-cell reconstitution after alpha-beta-depleted transplantation in children. A library of TCRbeta sequences, prepared with unique molecular identifiers, was generated. In TCRdb, the PCR reads were re-called with MiXCR into one record per CDR3 protein. The table records around 360,000 distinct CDR3 sequences, about 9.4% of them present only once. The sequenced sample was PBMCs from the stem cell graft donor, obtained from the stem cell graft. These TCRs come from a human donor who donated a stem cell graft to a child with acute lymphoblastic leukemia.

The chain has TRBV3-1 and TRBJ2-1, with 7 bases lining up with TRBD2. Germline V gene sequence: CDR1 LGHDT, CDR2 YNNKEL (reference sequence). Trimming removed 0 bases from V and 5 bases from J; junction bases left unmatched: 13. CDR3 length: 18 amino acids. CDR3 bases: TGTGCCAGCAGCCAAGATGATAGCGGGTCCGACCCTGACAATGAGCAGTTCTTC. This sequence encodes CASSQDDSGSDPDNEQFF.

This clonotype was counted only a few times. The chain is built from TRBV20-1 and TRBJ1-2, with TRBD1 matching over 7 bases. CDR1 and CDR2 from the germline V gene are DFQATT and SNEGSKA (reference sequence). V was clipped by 6 bases and J by 3 bases; unmatched bases: 1. CDR3 size: 11 residues. CDR3 bases: TGCAGTGCCCAGGGGGACTATGGCTACACCTTC. Translation: CSAQGDYGYTF.

The chain has TRBV29-1 and TRBJ2-3, with 12 bases identical to TRBD2. The CDR3 covers 14 residues. Germline V gene data show CDR1 as SQVTM and CDR2 as ANQGSEA. Unmatched junction bases numbered 6, after V lost 6 bases and J lost 5 bases. The CDR3 spells CSVVLAGGVDTQYF. In DNA, the CDR3 is TGCAGCGTCGTACTAGCGGGAGGAGTAGATACGCAGTATTTT.

The V call is TRBV3-1, the J call TRBJ2-1; TRBD2 matches at 9 bases. V was pared by 8 bases and J by 7 bases, with 12 bases of the junction left unmatched. Germline V gene lookup returns CDR1 LGHDT and CDR2 YNNKEL (reference sequence). The CDR3 is 15 amino acids. CDR3 nucleotides: TGTGCCAGCGCAATAGCGGGAGTGGGGAAGAATGAGCAGTTCTTC. This encodes CASAIAGVGKNEQFF.

The J gene is TRBJ2-3, the V gene TRBV6-5; possibly TRBD1 or TRBD2 for D (5 bases each). The CDR3 is 12 residues long. Germline V lookup: CDR1 MNHEY, CDR2 SVGAGI. V lost 10 bases, J lost 3 bases, and 11 bases lay in between. CDR3 nucleotide sequence: TGTGCCACCTCGGGGCTGACAGATACGCAGTATTTT. Translated: CATSGLTDTQYF.

The chain couples TRBV7-9 to TRBJ2-7; D ambiguous. Trimming left V 7 bases short and J 0 bases short, with 16 bases between. Per the germline V gene, CDR1 is SEHNR and CDR2 is FQNEAQ (reference sequence). The CDR3 covers 15 residues. Here the CDR3 DNA reads TGTGCCAGCACTTCCATGGGGTTAAGCTCCTACGAGCAGTACTTC. Translation: CASTSMGLSSYEQYF.

This chain joins TRBV7-9 and TRBJ2-5; the D is unclear. The CDR3 contains 14 residues. V dropped 8 bases and J dropped 1 base, with 14 bases sitting between them. CDR1 and CDR2 (germline): SEHNR, FQNEAQ (reference sequence). CDR3 nucleotides: TGTGCCAGCGGTCCTCCGGTCCCCCAAGAGACCCAGTACTTC. Amino acid sequence: CASGPPVPQETQYF.

There are a few counts of this clonotype. The CDR3 DNA sequence: TGCAGTGCTAGTGGACTAGCGGGAGTTATATCCTACAATGAGCAGTTCTTC. This translates into CSASGLAGVISYNEQFF. The chain employs TRBV20-1 and TRBJ2-1; 13 bases line up with TRBD2. Germline V gives CDR1 DFQATT, CDR2 SNEGSKA (reference sequence). V was clipped by 3 bases and J by 1 base; unmatched bases: 6. The CDR3 runs 17 residues.